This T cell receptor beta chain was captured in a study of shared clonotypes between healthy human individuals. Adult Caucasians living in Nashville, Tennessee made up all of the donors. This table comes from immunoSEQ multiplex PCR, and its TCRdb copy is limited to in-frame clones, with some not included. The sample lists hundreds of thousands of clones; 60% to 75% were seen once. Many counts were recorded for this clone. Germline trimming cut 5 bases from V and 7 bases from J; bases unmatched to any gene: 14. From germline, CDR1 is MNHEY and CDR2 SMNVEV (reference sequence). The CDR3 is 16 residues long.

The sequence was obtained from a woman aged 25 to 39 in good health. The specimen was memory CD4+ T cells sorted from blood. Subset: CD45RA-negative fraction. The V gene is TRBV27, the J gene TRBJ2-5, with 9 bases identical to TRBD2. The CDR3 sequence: CASSPPPGLASGTQYF. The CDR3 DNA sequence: TGTGCCAGCAGTCCCCCCCCCGGACTAGCGTCGGGGACCCAGTACTTC.